The clone carrying this T cell receptor (beta chain) was detected many times. The authors made TCR beta libraries by quantitative 5'-RACE with molecular barcodes. TCRdb used MiXCR to reprocess the 5' RACE reads, holding one entry per CDR3 protein. Of approximately 200,000 distinct CDR3 sequences listed, roughly 13% were seen once; the top ten hold 16%. The data originate from a study of CD8 T cells in ankylosing spondylitis. CDR3 length: 15 amino acids. V lost 1 base, J lost 4 bases, and 5 bases stayed unmatched. Germline V gene data show CDR1 as MGHRA and CDR2 as YSYEKL. The chain is built from TRBV4-1 and TRBJ2-7, with TRBD1 matching over 9 bases. This TCR was recovered from a male donor with ankylosing spondylitis or in good health (not recorded which). Sequenced sample: blood, either unsorted or a sorted T cell fraction (not recorded which). CDR3: CASSQVRDRAYEQYF. The CDR3 region has the DNA TGCGCCAGCAGCCAAGTCCGGGACAGGGCTTACGAGCAGTACTTC.